The present T cell receptor (beta chain) was sequenced within a study of T cell responses to AZD1222 COVID-19 vaccine. Study-wide points: The study sampled repertoires only after the peak T cell response. Mapped onto spike, vaccine-associated CD4 TCRs spanned it and were dominant at 160-218 and 743-854.

Method: immunoSEQ multiplex PCR; TCRdb's copy keeps in-frame clones and lacks some. The sample consists of over 150,000 clones, approximately 87% of them appearing once. The V and J ends lost 5 bases and 4 bases respectively, with 12 bases between them. There are 14 residues in the CDR3. Germline-derived CDR1 and CDR2 are MDHEN and SYDVKM. This clone was found once. Antigen unknown. The clonotype originates from an adult in good health. Sequences were derived from peripheral blood, sampled on day 0 of MenACWY control vaccination. The chain carries TRBV28 and TRBJ1-5; D gene unclear. The CDR3 region has the DNA TGTGCCAGCAGTCGACTCGCTAGTAATCAGCCCCAGCATTTT. This sequence encodes CASSRLASNQPQHF.